A single sample gave rise to the 28 T cell receptor beta chains below, sequenced in a study of T cells in Graves' hyperthyroidism and ophthalmopathy. There were TCR beta CDR3 regions amplified from RNA transcripts. During a first-round RT-PCR of the TCR CDR3, the HTBI primer set was used. MiXCR, applied by TCRdb to the multiplex PCR reads, yields one record per CDR3 protein. The profile covers around 660,000 distinct CDR3 sequences, with less than 45% appearing a single time and about 7.7% taken by the ten largest. The sample taken for sequencing was peripheral blood or thyroid tissue (not recorded which). The source is an adult man with Graves' disease, either hyperthyroidism or ophthalmopathy (not recorded which).

The chain uses TRBV7-9 and TRBJ1-1; D call uncertain. CDR3 length: 13 amino acids. Germline CDR1 and CDR2: SEHNR and FQNEAQ (reference sequence). Trimming took 0 bases from V and 7 from J, leaving 9 bases between them. In nucleotides, the CDR3 is TGTGCCAGCAGCTTAGCCCCAGACTATGAAGCTTTCTTT. The encoded protein is CASSLAPDYEAFF.

The sample holds many counts of this clonotype. The chain couples TRBV10-3 to TRBJ1-2, with D unresolved. The CDR3 runs to 11 residues. The germline V and J ends were trimmed by 6 bases and 5 bases, with 7 bases remaining between them. The V gene's germline CDR1 is ENHRY and CDR2 SYGVKD. Here the CDR3 DNA reads TGTGCCATCAGAAGCCCGTATGGCTACACCTTC. Its translation: CAIRSPYGYTF.

Worth noting for this clonotype: Since no conserved phenylalanine or tryptophan closes the CDR3, a read error is the likely cause. The J gene is TRBJ2-5, the V gene TRBV6-6; no definite D call. The J call may be in error: the DNA end matches TRBJ2-7 better. Germline lookup yields CDR1 MNHNY and CDR2 SVGAGI (reference sequence). CDR3 length equals 13 residues. The CDR3 is CASSSRLPYEQYL. The CDR3, as DNA: TGTGCCAGCAGTTCCCGATTGCCCTACGAGCAGTACCTC.

The V gene is TRBV7-2, the J gene TRBJ2-5; 13 bases fit TRBD2. The junction had 4 bases not matched to a gene; V was cut back by 1 base and J by 5 bases. Germline V gene lookup returns CDR1 SGHTA and CDR2 FQGNSA. The CDR3 totals 16 residues. The CDR3 bases are TGTGCCAGCAGCTTAGTGTGGACTAGCGGGGGTGAGACCCAGTACTTC. It encodes CASSLVWTSGGETQYF.

V is TRBV20-1 and J is TRBJ1-5; 9 bases align to TRBD1. The V segment lost 6 bases and the J segment 4 bases; nucleotides outside the gene matches: 10. In germline, CDR1 is DFQATT, CDR2 SNEGSKA (reference sequence). This CDR3 is 15 amino acids long. The CDR3 nucleotides read TGCAGTGCGACTACCGGGACAGGGAGAAATCAGCCCCAGCATTTT. It yields the protein CSATTGTGRNQPQHF.

This clonotype was recorded a few times. V usage is TRBV9 and J usage is TRBJ1-2; D possibly corresponds to TRBD1 (5 bases). Trimming removed 5 bases at V and 0 bases at J, with 17 bases between. The CDR3 has 16 residues. From germline, CDR1 is SGDLS and CDR2 YYNGEE. CDR3 protein: CASRGNRDPANYGYTF. CDR3 nucleotides: TGTGCCAGCAGGGGAAACCGGGACCCAGCTAACTATGGCTACACCTTC.

This clonotype was detected a few times. The V gene is TRBV19, the J gene TRBJ2-7; D gene ambiguous. This CDR3 contains 13 residues. The V and J ends lost 5 bases and 8 bases respectively, with 16 bases between them. Per germline, CDR1 LNHDA and CDR2 SQIVND (reference sequence). This chain's CDR3 is CASSYPRTGQQYF. The CDR3, as DNA: TGTGCCAGTAGTTATCCTCGGACCGGGCAGCAGTACTTC. Together with reference TRBV19 and TRBJ2-7, the CDR3 gives the full variable domain: DGGITQSPKYLFRKEGQNVTLSCEQNLNHDAMYWYRQDPGQGLRLIYYSQIVNDFQKGDIAEGYSVSREKKESFPLTVTSAQKNPTAFYLCASSYPRTGQQYFGPGTRLTVT.

The chain links TRBV10-3 to TRBJ1-2, with D possibly being TRBD1 (6 bases). Germline V lookup: CDR1 ENHRY, CDR2 SYGVKD. Trimming shortened V by 10 bases and J by 6 bases, and 15 bases separated the two germline ends. The CDR3 has 12 residues. CDR3 in amino acids: CASSGQGNGYTF. CDR3 bases: TGTGCCAGCAGCGGCCAGGGGAATGGCTACACCTTC.

In regard to this clonotype: Likely a read error: the CDR3 ends without its conserved phenylalanine or tryptophan. The rearrangement links TRBV7-9 to TRBJ2-7, with 10 bases lining up with TRBD1. Unmatched junction bases numbered 7, after V lost 5 bases and J lost 6 bases. The CDR3 is 14 amino acids. The germline V gene has CDR1 SEHNR and CDR2 FQNEAQ (reference sequence). The DNA for the CDR3 is TGTGCCAGCAGCCCTCGACAGGGGGCGGGCGAGCAGTACCTC. Residues: CASSPRQGAGEQYL.

In regard to this clonotype: The junction differs from germline at one of its ends, possibly a read error. The CDR3 protein is CASSLADAYYGHTF. DNA for the CDR3: TGTGCCAGCAGCTTAGCGGACGCTTACTATGGCCACACCTTC. The rearrangement uses TRBV11-2 and TRBJ1-2; D is unresolved. Germline loops: CDR1 SGHAT, CDR2 FQNNGV. The CDR3 has 14 amino acids.

The chain is built from TRBV20-1 and TRBJ2-5; TRBD1 matches 7 bases. The CDR3 runs to 14 residues. V trimming: 5 bases; J trimming: 2 bases; junction bases outside the gene matches: 8. Germline V gene sequence: CDR1 DFQATT, CDR2 SNEGSKA (reference sequence). The CDR3 nucleotides are TGCAGTGCTTCGGACAGGATTGTACAAGAGACCCAGTACTTC. It translates to CSASDRIVQETQYF.

This clonotype was counted between two and nine times. The gene calls are TRBV7-9 and TRBJ1-5, with D uncertain. V lost 5 bases and J 3 bases, leaving 5 bases between the germline ends. The germline V gene has CDR1 SEHNR and CDR2 FQNEAQ (reference sequence). This CDR3 region has 12 residues. DNA for the CDR3: TGTGCCAGCAGCCAGTTCAATCAGCCCCAGCATTTT. Its translation: CASSQFNQPQHF.

This chain joins TRBV29-1 and TRBJ2-6; TRBD2 might be the D (5 bases). Trimming pared 4 bases from V and 1 base from J, leaving 8 bases between. The V gene's germline CDR1 is SQVTM and CDR2 ANQGSEA. The CDR3 totals 14 residues. The CDR3 loop is CSVVGGSGANVLTF. CDR3 nucleotides: TGCAGCGTTGTAGGCGGGTCTGGGGCCAACGTCCTGACTTTC.

Worth noting for this clonotype: Relative to the germline gene, one junction end is altered; a read error may explain this. The genes are TRBV5-1 and TRBJ2-5; weak D call: TRBD2 (5 bases). The CDR3 length is 16 residues. The germline V gene has CDR1 SGHRS and CDR2 YFSETQ. This CDR3 reads CASSLVRQTEVETQYF. The CDR3 DNA reads TGTGCCAGCAGCTTGGTGAGGCAAACGGAGGTAGAGACCCAGTACTTC.

The chain employs TRBV19 and TRBJ1-4, with D possibly TRBD1 on 5 matching bases. This CDR3 spans 17 amino acids. Germline CDR1 and CDR2: LNHDA and SQIVND (reference sequence). Trimming removed 3 bases from V and 7 bases from J, with 21 bases in between. CDR3 in amino acids: CASSMSGGHSSREKLFF. The CDR3 DNA reads TGTGCCAGTAGTATGAGCGGAGGACACAGCAGTCGTGAAAAACTGTTTTTT.

This clonotype has at least ten counts. This chain joins TRBV24-1 and TRBJ1-1; D may be TRBD1 (5 bases). In germline, CDR1 is KGHDR, CDR2 SFDVKD. The CDR3 is 13 residues long. Trimming shortened V by 4 bases and J by 3 bases, and 8 bases separated the two germline ends. The CDR3 here is CATSEGRDTEAFF. In nucleotides, the CDR3 is TGTGCCACCAGTGAGGGCAGGGACACTGAAGCTTTCTTT.

This clonotype has only a few counts. The chain is built from TRBV7-9 and TRBJ2-7; D perhaps matches TRBD2 (6 bases). Trimming stripped 7 bases from V and 0 bases from J, with 16 bases between. The CDR3 contains 15 residues. CDR1 and CDR2 (germline): SEHNR, FQNEAQ (reference sequence). The CDR3 spells CASKLEGMNSYEQYF. CDR3 sequence (DNA): TGTGCCAGCAAACTGGAGGGGATGAACTCCTACGAGCAGTACTTC.

A note on this clonotype: A much bigger clone sits one base away, suggesting this may be a read error. The chain recombines TRBV5-1 with TRBJ1-1, with TRBD1 as a possible D gene (5 bases). V lost 0 bases and J 3 bases, leaving 12 bases between the germline ends. The CDR3 extends over 15 amino acids. The germline gives CDR1 SGHRS, CDR2 YFSETQ. CDR3 DNA sequence: TGCGCCAGCAGCTTGGCCCCTTCGGGGCACACTGAAGCTTTCTTT. It codes for CASSLAPSGHTEAFF.

The chain combines TRBV7-2 with TRBJ1-5; unclear D gene. Deletions cut 6 bases from V and 3 bases from J, with 15 bases between. The germline V gene encodes CDR1 SGHTA and CDR2 FQGNSA. The CDR3 runs to 15 residues. CDR3: CASSEVRQFNQPQHF. The CDR3 DNA reads TGTGCCAGCAGTGAAGTGCGCCAGTTCAATCAGCCCCAGCATTTT.

CDR3 amino acids: CAIGRPGQPQHF. The CDR3, as DNA: TGTGCCATCGGCAGGCCGGGTCAGCCCCAGCATTTT. The chain recombines TRBV10-3 with TRBJ1-5, with D unresolved. The length of the CDR3 is 12 residues. CDR1 is ENHRY, CDR2 SYGVKD, per germline. Between the trimmed V and J ends, which lost 8 bases and 6 bases, there was a span of 11 bases.

In this sample, this clonotype turned up once. One junction end does not reproduce the germline sequence, and a read error may be involved. J is TRBJ1-2 and V is TRBV24-1; D is possibly TRBD1 (5 bases). The CDR3 is 14 residues long. CDR1 is KGHDR, CDR2 SFDVKD, per germline. In DNA, the CDR3 is TGTGCCACCAGTGATCCAGGGTCGGACTATGGCTACGCCTTC. Protein: CATSDPGSDYGYAF.

The chain combines TRBV7-2 with TRBJ1-2, with a possible D match to TRBD1 (5 bases). The length of the CDR3 is 18 residues. Between the trimmed V and J ends, which lost 1 base and 2 bases, there was a span of 20 bases. Germline lookup yields CDR1 SGHTA and CDR2 FQGNSA. The CDR3 DNA follows: TGTGCCAGCAGCTTAGGACCGCCTACCGGGACGACAAACTATGGCTACACCTTC. Translating it yields CASSLGPPTGTTNYGYTF.

There are a few counts of this clonotype. The chain links TRBV5-1 to TRBJ1-4; D is unclear. Looked up from germline, CDR1 is SGHRS and CDR2 is YFSETQ. The CDR3 length is 15 residues. The germline V and J ends were trimmed by 4 bases and 8 bases, with 18 bases remaining between them. The CDR3 coding sequence is TGCGCCAGCAGCCTGGGGATTTACGAGGCAGAAAAACTGTTTTTT. It encodes CASSLGIYEAEKLFF.

This chain joins TRBV29-1 and TRBJ2-5; 10 nucleotides align to TRBD2. Looked up from germline, CDR1 is SQVTM and CDR2 is ANQGSEA. Losses at the gene ends were 0 bases for V and 5 bases for J; bases not matched to a gene: 6. This CDR3 has 15 amino acids. CDR3 loop: CSVEDQREGLETQYF. The CDR3 coding sequence is TGCAGCGTTGAAGATCAGCGGGAGGGCCTCGAGACCCAGTACTTC.

In regard to this clonotype: The junction differs from germline at one of its ends, possibly a read error. The rearrangement links TRBV7-2 to TRBJ2-5; either TRBD1 or TRBD2 may supply D (6 bases each). The CDR3 covers 14 residues. Germline CDR1 reads SGHTA; CDR2 reads FQGNSA. For the CDR3, the DNA is TGCGCCAGCAGCCTCCAGGGGAAGAGGGAGGCCCAGTACTTC. As protein: CASSLQGKREAQYF.

J is TRBJ1-5 and V is TRBV29-1, with D unclear. Germline V gene data show CDR1 as SQVTM and CDR2 as ANQGSEA. This CDR3 region has 12 residues. Trimming left V 3 bases short and J 11 bases short, with 14 bases between. CDR3 coding DNA: TGCAGCGTTGATGTCAGCCAAGAGACCCAGCATTTT. This gives the protein CSVDVSQETQHF.

This clonotype has only a few counts. The CDR3 loop reads CASSSKDRGPLTLHF. The CDR3 coding sequence is TGTGCCAGCAGTTCCAAGGACAGGGGGCCCCTCACCCTCCACTTT. The gene calls are TRBV6-6 and TRBJ1-6; 11 bases are a match to TRBD1. The CDR3 contains 15 residues. CDR1 and CDR2 from the germline V gene are MNHNY and SVGAGI (reference sequence). Trimming took 4 bases from V and 14 from J; bases not matched to a gene: 10.

This clonotype has ten or more counts. The V and J genes are TRBV5-1 and TRBJ1-2, with D uncertain. Germline V gene sequence: CDR1 SGHRS, CDR2 YFSETQ. The CDR3 runs to 13 residues. V was pared by 0 bases and J by 4 bases, with 7 bases between. The CDR3 region is CASSLAIPYGYTF. The CDR3 region has the DNA TGCGCCAGCAGCTTGGCGATACCCTATGGCTACACCTTC.